This T cell receptor beta chain was found in a study of T cells after yellow fever vaccination. Whole-study findings and limits: Post-booster repertoires contained most primary-vaccination clones again (96% CD4, roughly 90% CD8). One caveat is that FACS-sorted repertoires could contain abundant clonotypes contaminating from the bulk population. Weaker overall, the secondary response nonetheless peaked faster (day 5 versus 15).

This clonotype was picked up a small number of times. The target antigen is unknown. Template switching with 5'RACE generated the TCR cDNA and added a universal primer site and UMIs. TCRdb independently ran MiXCR on the 5' RACE reads; one entry per CDR3 protein. The sample records about 510,000 distinct CDR3 sequences, 20% to 25% being singletons. V was trimmed by 3 bases and J by 0 bases, leaving 5 bases between them. Germline V gene sequence: CDR1 DFQATT, CDR2 SNEGSKA (reference sequence). The CDR3 covers 12 residues. The chain carries TRBV20-1 and TRBJ1-1; no clear D. The sequence derives from a young man who received the YFV17D yellow fever vaccine. The specimen comprised PBMCs, sampled around 3 weeks after the first yellow fever vaccination. The CDR3 loop reads CSASLLNTEAFF. CDR3 nucleotide sequence: TGCAGTGCTAGTCTCCTGAACACTGAAGCTTTCTTT.